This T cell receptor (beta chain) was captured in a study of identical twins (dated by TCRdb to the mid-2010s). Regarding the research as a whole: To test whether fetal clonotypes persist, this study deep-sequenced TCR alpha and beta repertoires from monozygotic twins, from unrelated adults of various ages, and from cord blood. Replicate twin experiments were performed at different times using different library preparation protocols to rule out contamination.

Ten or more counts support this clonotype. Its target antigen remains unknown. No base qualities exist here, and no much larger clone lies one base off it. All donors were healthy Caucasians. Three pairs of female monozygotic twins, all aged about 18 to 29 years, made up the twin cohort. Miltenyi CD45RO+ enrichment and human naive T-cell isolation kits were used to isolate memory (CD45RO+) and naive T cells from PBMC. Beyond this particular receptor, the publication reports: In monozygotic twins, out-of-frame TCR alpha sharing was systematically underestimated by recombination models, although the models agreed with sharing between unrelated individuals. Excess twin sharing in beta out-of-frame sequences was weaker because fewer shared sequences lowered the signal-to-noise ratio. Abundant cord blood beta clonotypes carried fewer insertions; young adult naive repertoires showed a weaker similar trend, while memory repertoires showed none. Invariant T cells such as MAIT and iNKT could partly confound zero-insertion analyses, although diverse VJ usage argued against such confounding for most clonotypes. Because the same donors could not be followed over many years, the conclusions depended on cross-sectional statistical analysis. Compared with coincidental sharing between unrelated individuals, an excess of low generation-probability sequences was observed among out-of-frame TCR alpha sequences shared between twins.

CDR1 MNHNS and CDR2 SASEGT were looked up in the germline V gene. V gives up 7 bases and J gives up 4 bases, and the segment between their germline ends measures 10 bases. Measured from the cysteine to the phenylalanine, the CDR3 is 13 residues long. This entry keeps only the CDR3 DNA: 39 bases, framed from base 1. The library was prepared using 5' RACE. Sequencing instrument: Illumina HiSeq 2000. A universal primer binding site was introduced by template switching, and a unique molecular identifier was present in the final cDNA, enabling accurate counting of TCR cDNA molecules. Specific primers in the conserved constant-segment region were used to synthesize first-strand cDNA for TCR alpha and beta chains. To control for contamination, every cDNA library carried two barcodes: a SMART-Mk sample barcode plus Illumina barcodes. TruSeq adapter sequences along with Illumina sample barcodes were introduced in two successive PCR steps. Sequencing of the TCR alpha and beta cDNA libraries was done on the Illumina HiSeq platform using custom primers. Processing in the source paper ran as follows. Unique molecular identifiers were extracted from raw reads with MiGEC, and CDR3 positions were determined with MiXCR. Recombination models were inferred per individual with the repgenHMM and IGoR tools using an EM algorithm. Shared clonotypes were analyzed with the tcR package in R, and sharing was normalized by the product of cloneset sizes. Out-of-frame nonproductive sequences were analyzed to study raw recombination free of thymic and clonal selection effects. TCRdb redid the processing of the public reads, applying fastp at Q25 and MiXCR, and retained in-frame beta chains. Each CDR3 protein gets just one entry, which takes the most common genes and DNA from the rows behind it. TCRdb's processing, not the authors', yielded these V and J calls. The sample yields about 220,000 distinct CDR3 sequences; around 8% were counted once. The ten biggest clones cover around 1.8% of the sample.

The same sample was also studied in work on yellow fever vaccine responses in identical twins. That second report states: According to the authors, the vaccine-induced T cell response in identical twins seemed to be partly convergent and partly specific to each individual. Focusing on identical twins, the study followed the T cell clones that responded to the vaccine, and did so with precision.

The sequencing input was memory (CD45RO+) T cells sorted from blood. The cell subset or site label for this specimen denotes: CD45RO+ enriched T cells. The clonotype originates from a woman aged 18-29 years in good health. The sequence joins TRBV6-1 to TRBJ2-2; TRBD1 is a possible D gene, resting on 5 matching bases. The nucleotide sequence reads TGTGCCAGCAAGGGGTGGGGCACCGGGGAGCTGTTTTTT. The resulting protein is CASKGWGTGELFF.